This T cell receptor beta chain was recovered during a study of T cell repertoires in cytomegalovirus infection. In the study overall: Public TCR beta signatures marked donors with CMV infection and the matching HLA.

The CDR3 contains 16 residues. Trimming cost V 5 bases and J 0 bases, with 13 bases left between them. Germline V lookup: CDR1 MNHNY, CDR2 SVGAGI (reference sequence). Study findings and constraints: HLA-C-restricted CMV-specific TCR beta clonotypes prevailed in the ex vivo response. Cumulative frequency (of public TCR beta family members) identified carriers of CMV plus the relevant HLA.

TCRdb redid the calling of the reads with MiXCR, one entry per CDR3 protein. The sample carries 150,000 to 200,000 distinct CDR3 sequences, about an eighth recorded once. In this sample, this clonotype turned up many times. The target antigen is unknown. This TCR was recovered from a human donor in good health (CMV status not recorded). Some clones in this sample may be carry-over from other donors' samples. The chain carries TRBV6-6 and TRBJ1-4; D ambiguous. The sequencing input was PBMCs. CDR3 DNA: TGTGCCAGCAGTCAACCTCCGGGATCAACTAATGAAAAACTGTTTTTT. This translates into CASSQPPGSTNEKLFF.